This record covers a single TCR beta chain. The sample belongs to a study of blood T cell repertoires in COVID-19. In the study overall: Some COVID-19 samples were acute and others convalescent; all came from the United States, Italy and Spain.

The repertoire was sequenced with immunoSEQ multiplex PCR; TCRdb's copy has only in-frame clones and lacks some. Of a few hundred thousand clones in the sample, roughly 90% were seen once. CDR1 and CDR2 (germline): MGHRA, YSYEKL. The CDR3 consists of 14 residues. Germline trimming cut 4 bases from V and 4 bases from J; bases unmatched to any gene: 5. The receptor's source is a man aged 18 to 30 with COVID-19, enrolled during active disease. The chain links TRBV4-1 to TRBJ2-7, with 9 nucleotides matching TRBD1. Sequenced material: peripheral blood. CDR3 sequence (DNA): TGCGCCAGCAGCCTAAGACAGGGGGATTACGAGCAGTACTTC. This encodes CASSLRQGDYEQYF.